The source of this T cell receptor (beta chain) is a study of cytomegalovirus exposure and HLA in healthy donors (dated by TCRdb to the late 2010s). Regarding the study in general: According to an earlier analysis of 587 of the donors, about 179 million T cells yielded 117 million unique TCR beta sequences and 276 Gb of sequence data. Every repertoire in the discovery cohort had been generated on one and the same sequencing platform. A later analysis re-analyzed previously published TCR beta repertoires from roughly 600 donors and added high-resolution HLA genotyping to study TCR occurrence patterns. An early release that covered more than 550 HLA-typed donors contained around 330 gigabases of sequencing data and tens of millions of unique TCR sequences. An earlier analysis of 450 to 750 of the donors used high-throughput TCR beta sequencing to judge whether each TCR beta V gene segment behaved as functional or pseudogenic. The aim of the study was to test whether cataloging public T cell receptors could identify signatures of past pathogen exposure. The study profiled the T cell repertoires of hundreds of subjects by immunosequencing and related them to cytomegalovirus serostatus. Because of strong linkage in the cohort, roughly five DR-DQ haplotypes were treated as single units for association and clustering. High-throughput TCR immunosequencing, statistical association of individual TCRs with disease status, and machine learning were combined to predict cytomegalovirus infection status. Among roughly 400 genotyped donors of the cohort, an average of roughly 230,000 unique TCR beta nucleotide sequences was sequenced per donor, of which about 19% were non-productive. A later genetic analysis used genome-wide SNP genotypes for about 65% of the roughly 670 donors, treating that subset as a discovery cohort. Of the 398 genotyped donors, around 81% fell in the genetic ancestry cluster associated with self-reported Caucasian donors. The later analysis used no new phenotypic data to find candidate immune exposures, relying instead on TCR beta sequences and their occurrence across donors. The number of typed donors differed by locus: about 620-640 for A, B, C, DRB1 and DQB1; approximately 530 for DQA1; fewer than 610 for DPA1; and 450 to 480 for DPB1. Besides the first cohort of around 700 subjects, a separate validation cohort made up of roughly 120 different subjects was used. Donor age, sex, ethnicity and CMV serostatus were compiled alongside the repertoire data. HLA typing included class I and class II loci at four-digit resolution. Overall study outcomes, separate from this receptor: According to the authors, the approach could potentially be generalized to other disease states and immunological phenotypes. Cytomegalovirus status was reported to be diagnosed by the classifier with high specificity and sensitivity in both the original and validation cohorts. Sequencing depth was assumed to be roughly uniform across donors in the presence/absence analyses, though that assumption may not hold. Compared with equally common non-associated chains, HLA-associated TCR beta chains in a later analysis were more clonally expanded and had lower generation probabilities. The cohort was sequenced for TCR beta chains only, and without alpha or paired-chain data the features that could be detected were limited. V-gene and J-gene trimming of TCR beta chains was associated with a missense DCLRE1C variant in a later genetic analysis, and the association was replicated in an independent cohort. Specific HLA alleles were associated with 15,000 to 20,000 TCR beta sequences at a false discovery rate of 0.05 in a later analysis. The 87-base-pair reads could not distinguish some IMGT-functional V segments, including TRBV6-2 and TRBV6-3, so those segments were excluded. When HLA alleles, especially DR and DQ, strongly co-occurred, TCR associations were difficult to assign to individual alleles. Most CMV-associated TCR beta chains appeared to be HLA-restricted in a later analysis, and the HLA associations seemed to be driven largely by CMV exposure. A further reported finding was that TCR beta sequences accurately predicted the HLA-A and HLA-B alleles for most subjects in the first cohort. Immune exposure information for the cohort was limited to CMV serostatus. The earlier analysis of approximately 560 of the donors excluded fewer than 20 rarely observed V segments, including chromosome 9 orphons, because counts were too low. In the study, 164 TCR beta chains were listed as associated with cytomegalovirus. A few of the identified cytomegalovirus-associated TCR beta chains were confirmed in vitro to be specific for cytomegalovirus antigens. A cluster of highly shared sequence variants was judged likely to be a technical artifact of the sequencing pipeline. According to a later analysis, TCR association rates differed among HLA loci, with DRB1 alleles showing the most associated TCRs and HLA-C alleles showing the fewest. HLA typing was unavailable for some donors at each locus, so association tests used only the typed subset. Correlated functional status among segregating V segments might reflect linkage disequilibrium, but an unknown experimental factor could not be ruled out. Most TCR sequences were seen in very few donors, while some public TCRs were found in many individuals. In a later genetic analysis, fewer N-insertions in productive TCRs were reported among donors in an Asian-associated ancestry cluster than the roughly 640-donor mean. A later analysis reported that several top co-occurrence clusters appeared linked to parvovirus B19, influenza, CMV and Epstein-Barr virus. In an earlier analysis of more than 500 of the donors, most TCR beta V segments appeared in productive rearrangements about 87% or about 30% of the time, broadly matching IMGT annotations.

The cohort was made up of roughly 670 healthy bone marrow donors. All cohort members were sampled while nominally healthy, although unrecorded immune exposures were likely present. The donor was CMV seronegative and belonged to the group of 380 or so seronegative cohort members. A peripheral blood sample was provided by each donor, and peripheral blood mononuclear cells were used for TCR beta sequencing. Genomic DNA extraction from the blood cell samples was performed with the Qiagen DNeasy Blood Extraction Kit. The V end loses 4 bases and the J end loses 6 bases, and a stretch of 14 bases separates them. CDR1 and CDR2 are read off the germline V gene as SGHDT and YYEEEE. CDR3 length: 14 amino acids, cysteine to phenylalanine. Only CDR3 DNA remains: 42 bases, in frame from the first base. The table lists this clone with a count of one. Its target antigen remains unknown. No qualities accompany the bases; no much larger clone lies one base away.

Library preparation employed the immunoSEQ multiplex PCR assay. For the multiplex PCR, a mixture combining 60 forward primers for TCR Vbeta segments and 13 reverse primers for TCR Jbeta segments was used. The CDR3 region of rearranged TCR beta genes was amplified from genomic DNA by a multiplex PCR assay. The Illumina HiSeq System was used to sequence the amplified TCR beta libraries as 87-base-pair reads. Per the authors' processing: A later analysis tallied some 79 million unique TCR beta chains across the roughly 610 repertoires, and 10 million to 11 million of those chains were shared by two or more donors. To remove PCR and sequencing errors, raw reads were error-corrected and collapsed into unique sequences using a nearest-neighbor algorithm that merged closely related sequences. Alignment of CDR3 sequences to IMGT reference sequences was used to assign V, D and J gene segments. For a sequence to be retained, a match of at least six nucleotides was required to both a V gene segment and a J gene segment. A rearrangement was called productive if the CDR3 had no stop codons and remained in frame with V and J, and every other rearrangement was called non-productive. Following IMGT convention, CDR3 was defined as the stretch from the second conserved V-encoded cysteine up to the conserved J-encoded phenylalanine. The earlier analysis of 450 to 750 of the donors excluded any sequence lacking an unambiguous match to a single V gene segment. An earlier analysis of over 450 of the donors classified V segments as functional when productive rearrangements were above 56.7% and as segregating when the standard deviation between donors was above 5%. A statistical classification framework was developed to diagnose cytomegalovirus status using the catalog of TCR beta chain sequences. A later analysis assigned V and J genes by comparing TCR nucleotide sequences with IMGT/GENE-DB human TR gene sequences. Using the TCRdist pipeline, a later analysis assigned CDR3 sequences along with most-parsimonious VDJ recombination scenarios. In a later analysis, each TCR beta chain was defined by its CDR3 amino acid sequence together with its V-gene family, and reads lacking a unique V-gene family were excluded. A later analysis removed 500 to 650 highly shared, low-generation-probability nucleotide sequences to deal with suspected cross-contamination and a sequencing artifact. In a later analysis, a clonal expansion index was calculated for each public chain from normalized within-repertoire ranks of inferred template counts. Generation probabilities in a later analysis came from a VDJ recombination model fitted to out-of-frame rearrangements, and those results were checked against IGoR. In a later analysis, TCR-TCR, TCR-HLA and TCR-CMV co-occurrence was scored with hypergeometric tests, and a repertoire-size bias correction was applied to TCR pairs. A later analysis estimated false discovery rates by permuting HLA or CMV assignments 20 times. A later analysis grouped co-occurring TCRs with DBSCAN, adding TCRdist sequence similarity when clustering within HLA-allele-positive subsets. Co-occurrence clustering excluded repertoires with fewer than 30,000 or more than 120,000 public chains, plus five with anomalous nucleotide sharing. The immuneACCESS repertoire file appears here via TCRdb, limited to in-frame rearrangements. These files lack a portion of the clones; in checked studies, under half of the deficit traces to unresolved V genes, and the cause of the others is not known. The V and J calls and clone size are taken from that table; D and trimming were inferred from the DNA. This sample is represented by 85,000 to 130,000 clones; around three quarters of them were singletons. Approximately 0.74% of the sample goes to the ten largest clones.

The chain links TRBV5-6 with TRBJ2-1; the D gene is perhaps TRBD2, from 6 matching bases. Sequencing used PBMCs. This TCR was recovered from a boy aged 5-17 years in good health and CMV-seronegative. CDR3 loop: CASSPRGWGNEQFF. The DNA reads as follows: TGTGCCAGCAGCCCCCGGGGGTGGGGCAATGAGCAGTTCTTC.